This T cell receptor beta chain was identified during a study of a mutant IDH1 vaccine in newly diagnosed glioma. Remarks on this clone: The antigen remains unidentified.

The CDR3 runs to 16 residues. Losses at the gene ends were 1 base for V and 1 base for J; bases not matched to a gene: 7. The V gene's germline CDR1 is MGHRA and CDR2 YSYEKL. Measured with immunoSEQ multiplex PCR; TCRdb has only the in-frame clones, and not every one. This table holds some 130,000 clones, 80% found once. Time point indicated: week 11, during vaccination. Every vaccination contained 300 ug of the mutant IDH1 20-mer peptide and was paired with topical imiquimod. This clonotype originated in a man in his forties or fifties with glioma. Here the sequenced sample was PBMCs, taken from a glioma patient whose treatment included an IDH1 peptide vaccine. The chain has TRBV4-1 and TRBJ2-7; 7 bases map to TRBD1. CDR3 bases: TGCGCCAGCAGCCAAGTCAGGGACAGCTCTTCCTACGAGCAGTACTTC. It specifies CASSQVRDSSSYEQYF.